This T cell receptor (beta chain) is from a study of Ad26.COV2.S vaccination and SARS-CoV-2 variants. About this clone itself: What it recognizes is unknown.

Sequencing used immunoSEQ multiplex PCR; TCRdb keeps in-frame clones, though not all of them. The table shows hundreds of thousands of clones, with approximately 85% occurring only once. Study-wide results and caveats: It was found that vaccine and placebo recipients had similar non-spike TCR breadth.

The sample's treatment: 19 received Ad26.COV2.S at low or high dose, single or two shots; about 5 received placebo; per-sample allocation not given. It was on day 63 after the first vaccine or placebo injection that samples were taken. Germline values: CDR1 MNHEY, CDR2 SVGAGI. V lost 10 bases and J 0 bases, leaving 17 bases between the germline ends. The CDR3 totals 15 residues. The V call is TRBV6-5, the J call TRBJ2-3, with a possible D match to TRBD1 (6 bases). This clonotype was obtained from a person aged 18-60 years who received the Ad26.COV2.S COVID-19 vaccine or a placebo. The input for sequencing was peripheral blood, taken in a trial of Ad26.COV2.S vaccine versus placebo. The CDR3 here is CAIKESDRSTDTQYF. The CDR3 nucleotides read TGTGCCATCAAGGAGTCGGACAGAAGCACAGATACGCAGTATTTT.